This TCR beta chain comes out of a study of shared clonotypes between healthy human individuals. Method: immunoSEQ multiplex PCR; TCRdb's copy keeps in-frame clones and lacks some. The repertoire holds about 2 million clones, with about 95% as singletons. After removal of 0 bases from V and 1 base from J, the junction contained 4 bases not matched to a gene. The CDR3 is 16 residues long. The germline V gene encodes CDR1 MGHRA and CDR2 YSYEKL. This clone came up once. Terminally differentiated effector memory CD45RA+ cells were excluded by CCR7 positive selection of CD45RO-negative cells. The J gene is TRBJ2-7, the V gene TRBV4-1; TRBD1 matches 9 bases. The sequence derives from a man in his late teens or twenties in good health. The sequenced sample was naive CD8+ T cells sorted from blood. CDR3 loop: CASSQDVGQGSYEQYF. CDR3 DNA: TGCGCCAGCAGCCAAGATGTAGGACAGGGGTCCTACGAGCAGTACTTC.